This T cell receptor beta chain was identified during a study of CD8 T cells in Susac syndrome (dated by TCRdb to the late 2010s). Regarding the research as a whole: Whether CD8+ T cell activation and differentiation in Susac syndrome was antigen driven was tested using repertoire sequencing.

High-throughput TCR beta sequencing profiled peripheral blood CD8+ and CD4+ T cells from healthy donors, Susac syndrome patients and multiple sclerosis patients. Healthy donors were age- and sex-matched controls. Bulk CD8+ and CD4+ T cells were purified by magnetic negative isolation, while CD8+ TEMRA cells were enriched using FACS. Blood was collected in EDTA tubes and processed within 24 hours, with PBMCs isolated through density gradient centrifugation. PBMCs intended for TCR sequencing were cryopreserved in liquid nitrogen and thawed later in a water bath at 37 degrees C. The sorted or isolated CD4+, CD8+ and CD8+ TEMRA cells had a purity of 90% or higher. Study-wide findings and limitations: The study acknowledged that relatively few individuals were included in the TCR sequencing and HLA analysis.

A note on this clonotype: Its recognized antigen is unknown. Base quality data are lacking; no much larger clone is found one base away.

The CDR3 runs 14 residues from the cysteine to the phenylalanine. CDR3 DNA only is kept here, 42 bases in frame from base 1. V loses 0 bases, J loses 10 bases, and the germline ends lie 16 bases apart. In the germline V gene, CDR1 corresponds to SGHRS and CDR2 to YFSETQ. RNA was extracted using the RNeasy kit, and about 0.45 to 1 ug of the RNA was reverse transcribed with random hexamers. The immunoSEQ multiplex PCR assay, covering 54 Vbeta and 13 Jbeta segments, was used to amplify TCR beta CDR3 regions. PCR amplification bias was corrected by using a synthetic template baseline for primer optimization and computational correction. As for how the authors treated the data: Reads were assigned to V, D and J genes according to IMGT and analyzed in immunoSEQ Analyzer, with only productive sequences retained. To calculate clonality, Shannon entropy was normalized by log2 of the number of productive unique sequences and then subtracted from one. For each patient and control, public and private clones were evaluated among the 100 most prevalent clones. Susac-specific clones were defined as absent from healthy and MS cohorts, about 1,000 published viral clones and other ImmuneACCESS disease sequences. TCRdb passed the public sequencing reads through fastp at Q25 and MiXCR, retaining productive beta sequences. One record per CDR3 amino acid sequence lists the most common genes and DNA. The V and J calls come from TCRdb's annotation, not from the publication. The sample table records roughly 130,000 distinct CDR3 sequences; 90% to 95% of these occur just once. The top ten clones comprise more than 0.095% of the sample.

Source material: CD4+ T cells from PBMCs. The chain uses TRBV5-1 and TRBJ1-1; no D gene is confidently identified. This TCR was sampled from a human donor in good health. CDR3 loop: CASSLAPTTSRAFF. The nucleotides are TGCGCCAGCAGCTTGGCCCCGACAACTTCGAGAGCTTTCTTT. The entire variable domain, with the stretches around the CDR3 drawn from the reference TRBV5-1 and TRBJ1-1 proteins, is KAGVTQTPRYLIKTRGQQVTLSCSPISGHRSVSWYQQTPGQGLQFLFEYFSETQRNKGNFPGRFSGRQFSNSRSEMNVSTLELGDSALYLCASSLAPTTSRAFFGQGTRLTVV.